The clone carrying this T cell receptor (beta chain) was recorded a few times. What it recognizes is unknown. MiXCR, applied by TCRdb to the RT-PCR reads, yields one record per CDR3 protein. Here the sample spans some 800,000 distinct CDR3 sequences, about 20% being singletons. This sample stems from a study of response to subunit inactivated influenza vaccine. General study findings and limits: The authors put forward the suggestion that each seasonal influenza vaccination may bring in only a limited number of new T cells.

This CDR3 comprises 14 residues. Germline CDR1 and CDR2: MNHEY and SVGEGT. V shed 4 bases and J 9 bases; nucleotides not matched to a gene: 7. Sequenced material: PBMCs from blood, taken around 5 days after vaccination. This sequence originates from a man in his forties or fifties who received an inactivated influenza vaccine. The V gene is TRBV6-2 or TRBV6-3, the J gene TRBJ2-1; 9 bases map to TRBD1. CDR3 nucleotide sequence: TGTGCCAGCAGTTTGACAGGGGGATTTAGTGAGCAGTTCTTC. This codes for CASSLTGGFSEQFF.